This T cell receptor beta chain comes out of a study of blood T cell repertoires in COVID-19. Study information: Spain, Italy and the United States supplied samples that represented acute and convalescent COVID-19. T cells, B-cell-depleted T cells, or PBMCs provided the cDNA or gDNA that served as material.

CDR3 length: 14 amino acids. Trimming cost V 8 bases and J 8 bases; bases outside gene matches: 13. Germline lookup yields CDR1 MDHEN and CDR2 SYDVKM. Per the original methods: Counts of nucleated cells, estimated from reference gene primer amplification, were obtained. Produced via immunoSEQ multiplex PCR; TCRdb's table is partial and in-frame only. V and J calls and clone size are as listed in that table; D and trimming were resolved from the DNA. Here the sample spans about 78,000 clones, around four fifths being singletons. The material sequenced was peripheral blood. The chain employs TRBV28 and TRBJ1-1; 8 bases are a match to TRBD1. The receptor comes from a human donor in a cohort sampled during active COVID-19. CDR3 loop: CASGPGGWAWEAFF. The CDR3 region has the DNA TGTGCCAGCGGACCAGGGGGCTGGGCTTGGGAAGCTTTCTTT.